The source of this TCR beta chain is a study of response to subunit inactivated influenza vaccine. Overall study results and limits: Few new T cells, the authors suggested, are recruited by each seasonal influenza vaccination.

The CDR3 spans 15 residues. Germline lookup yields CDR1 SGHRS and CDR2 YFSETQ. Trimming removed 7 bases from V and 3 bases from J; junction bases left unmatched: 9. About this clonotype: Antigen specificity is unknown.

Using its own MiXCR run on the RT-PCR reads, TCRdb lists one record per CDR3 protein. The sample gives about 620,000 distinct CDR3 sequences, about 11% of which show up once; 8% to 13% is in the top ten. In addition, the sample was reused for a study of T cells expressing NK-cell markers. This second study says: It was by 5'RACE template switching with UMIs that TCR beta cDNA was made.

This chain links TRBV5-1 with TRBJ2-5; 10 nucleotides agree with TRBD1. The input for sequencing was PBMCs from blood, taken on the day of vaccination. The receptor comes from a man aged 50-59 years who received an inactivated influenza vaccine. The CDR3 region has the DNA TGCGCCAGCTCCATAGGACAGGGGGGTAAAGAGACCCAGTACTTC. This sequence encodes CASSIGQGGKETQYF. The entire variable domain, with the rest obtained from reference TRBV5-1 and TRBJ2-5, is as follows: KAGVTQTPRYLIKTRGQQVTLSCSPISGHRSVSWYQQTPGQGLQFLFEYFSETQRNKGNFPGRFSGRQFSNSRSEMNVSTLELGDSALYLCASSIGQGGKETQYFGPGTRLLVL.